This T cell receptor (beta chain) was captured by sequencing in a study of shared T cell receptors in the human thymus. Sequenced by immunoSEQ multiplex PCR; TCRdb stores in-frame clones only, minus some. This table has about 710,000 clones, 70% to 90% appearing once. Germline-derived CDR1 and CDR2 are MGHRA and YSYEKL. The ends were cut back, 1 base at V and 1 base at J, with 5 bases in the middle. The length of the CDR3 is 14 residues. This sample also appeared in a second study, on human thymus T cells. From that study: Having surgery to correct congenital heart defects, healthy Finnish infants acted as the donors. The thymus was resected at corrective cardiac surgery.

The chain employs TRBV4-1 and TRBJ1-5; no firm D call. The source material was thymocytes. The receptor comes from a boy in the first two years of life with a congenital heart defect. The CDR3 loop reads CASSQGLSNQPQHF. The CDR3 DNA sequence: TGCGCCAGCAGCCAAGGTCTAAGCAATCAGCCCCAGCATTTT.